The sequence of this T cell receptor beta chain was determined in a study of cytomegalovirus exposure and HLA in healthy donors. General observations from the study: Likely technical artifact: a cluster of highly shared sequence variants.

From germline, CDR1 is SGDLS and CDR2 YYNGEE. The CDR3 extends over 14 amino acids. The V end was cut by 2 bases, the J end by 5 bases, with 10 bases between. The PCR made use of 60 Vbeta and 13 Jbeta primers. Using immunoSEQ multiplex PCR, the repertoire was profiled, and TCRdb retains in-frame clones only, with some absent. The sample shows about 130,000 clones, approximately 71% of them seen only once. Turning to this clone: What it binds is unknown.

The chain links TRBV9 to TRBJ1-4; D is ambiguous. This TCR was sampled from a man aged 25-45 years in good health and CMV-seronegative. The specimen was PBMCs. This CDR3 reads CASSVSAENEKLFF. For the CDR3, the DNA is TGTGCCAGCAGCGTTTCGGCGGAGAATGAAAAACTGTTTTTT. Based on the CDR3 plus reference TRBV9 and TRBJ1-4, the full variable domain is DSGVTQTPKHLITATGQRVTLRCSPRSGDLSVYWYQQSLDQGLQFLIQYYNGEERAKGNILERFSAQQFPDLHSELNLSSLELGDSALYFCASSVSAENEKLFFGSGTQLSVL.